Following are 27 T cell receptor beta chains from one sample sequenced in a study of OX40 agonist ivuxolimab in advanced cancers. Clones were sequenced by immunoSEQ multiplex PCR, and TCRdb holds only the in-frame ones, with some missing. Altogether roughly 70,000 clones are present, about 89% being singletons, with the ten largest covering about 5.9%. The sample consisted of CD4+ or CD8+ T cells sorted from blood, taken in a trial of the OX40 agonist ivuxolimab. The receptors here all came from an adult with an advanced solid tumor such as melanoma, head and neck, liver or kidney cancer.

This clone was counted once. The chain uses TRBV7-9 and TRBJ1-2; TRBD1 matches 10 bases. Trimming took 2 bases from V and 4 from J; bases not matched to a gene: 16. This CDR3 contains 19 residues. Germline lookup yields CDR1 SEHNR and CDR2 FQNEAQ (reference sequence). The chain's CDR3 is CASSLYPGSGTGVGYGYTF. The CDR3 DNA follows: TGTGCCAGCAGCTTATACCCGGGTTCCGGGACAGGGGTCGGCTATGGCTACACCTTC.

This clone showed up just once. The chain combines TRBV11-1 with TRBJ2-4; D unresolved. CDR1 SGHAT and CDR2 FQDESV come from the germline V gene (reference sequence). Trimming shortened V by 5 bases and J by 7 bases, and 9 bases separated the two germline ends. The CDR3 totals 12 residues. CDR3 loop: CASSPTGNIQYF. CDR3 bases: TGTGCCAGCAGCCCGACCGGGAACATTCAGTACTTC.

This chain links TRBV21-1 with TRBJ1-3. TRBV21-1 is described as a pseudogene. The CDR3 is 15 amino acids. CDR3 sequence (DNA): TGTGCCAGCAGCAAAGACGTTCTCTCTGGAAACACCATATATTTT. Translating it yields CASSKDVLSGNTIYF.

The CDR3 loop reads CASSIGDPEATGELFF. CDR3 coding DNA: TGTGCCAGCAGCATCGGAGATCCAGAAGCCACCGGGGAGCTGTTTTTT. V and J are TRBV5-8 and TRBJ2-2; unclear D gene. The germline CDR1 and CDR2 sequences are SGHTS and YDEGEE. V shed 4 bases and J shed 4 bases, with 17 bases lying between them. The CDR3 sequence is 16 residues long.

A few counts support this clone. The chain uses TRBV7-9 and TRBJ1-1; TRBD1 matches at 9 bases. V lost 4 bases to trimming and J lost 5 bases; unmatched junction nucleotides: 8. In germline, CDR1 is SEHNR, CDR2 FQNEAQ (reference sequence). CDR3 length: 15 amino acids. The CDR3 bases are TGTGCCAGCAGCTCCAGGACAGGGGAGGGAACTGAAGCTTTCTTT. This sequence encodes CASSSRTGEGTEAFF.

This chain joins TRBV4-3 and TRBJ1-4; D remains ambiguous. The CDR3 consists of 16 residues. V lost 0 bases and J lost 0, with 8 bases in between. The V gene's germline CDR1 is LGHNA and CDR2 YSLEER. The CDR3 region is CASSQESRATNEKLFF. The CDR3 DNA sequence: TGCGCCAGCAGCCAAGAGTCGCGAGCAACTAATGAAAAACTGTTTTTT.

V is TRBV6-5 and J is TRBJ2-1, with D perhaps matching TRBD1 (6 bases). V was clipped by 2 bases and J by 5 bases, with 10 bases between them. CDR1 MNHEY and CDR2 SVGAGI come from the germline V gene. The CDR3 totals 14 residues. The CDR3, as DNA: TGTGCCAGCAGTTACGGGGGCGACAACAATGAGCAGTTCTTC. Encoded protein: CASSYGGDNNEQFF.

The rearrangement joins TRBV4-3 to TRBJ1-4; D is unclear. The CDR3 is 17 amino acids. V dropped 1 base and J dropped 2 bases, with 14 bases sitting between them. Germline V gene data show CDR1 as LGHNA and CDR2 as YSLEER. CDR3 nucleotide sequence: TGCGCCAGCAGCCAAGGGCGAAGCCTGGGGACTAATGAAAAACTGTTTTTT. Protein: CASSQGRSLGTNEKLFF.

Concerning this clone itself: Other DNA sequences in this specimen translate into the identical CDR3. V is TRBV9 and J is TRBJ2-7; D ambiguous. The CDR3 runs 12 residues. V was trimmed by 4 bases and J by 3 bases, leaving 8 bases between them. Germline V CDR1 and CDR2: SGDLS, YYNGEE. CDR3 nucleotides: TGTGCCAGCAGCCCCTCAGACTACGAGCAGTACTTC. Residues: CASSPSDYEQYF.

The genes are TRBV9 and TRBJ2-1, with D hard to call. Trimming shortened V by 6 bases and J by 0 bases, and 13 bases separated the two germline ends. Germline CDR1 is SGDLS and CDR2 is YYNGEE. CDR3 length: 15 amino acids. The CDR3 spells CASTTSWSSYNEQFF. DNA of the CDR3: TGTGCCAGCACCACGAGTTGGAGCTCCTACAATGAGCAGTTCTTC.

CDR3 sequence: CASSLNLLADTQYF. For the CDR3, the DNA is TGTGCCAGCAGTTTAAACCTCCTTGCCGATACGCAGTATTTT. This chain uses TRBV28 with TRBJ2-3; unclear D gene. The V end was cut by 2 bases, the J end by 6 bases, with 12 bases between. The CDR3 is made up of 14 amino acids. CDR1 is MDHEN and CDR2 is SYDVKM in the germline V gene.

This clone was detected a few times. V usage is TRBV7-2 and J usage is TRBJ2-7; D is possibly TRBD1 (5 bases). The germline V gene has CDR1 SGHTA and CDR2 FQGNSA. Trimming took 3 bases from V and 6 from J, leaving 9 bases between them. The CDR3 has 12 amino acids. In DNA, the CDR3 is TGTGCCAGCAGCTTCAGGGTTGGCGAGCAGTACTTC. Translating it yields CASSFRVGEQYF.

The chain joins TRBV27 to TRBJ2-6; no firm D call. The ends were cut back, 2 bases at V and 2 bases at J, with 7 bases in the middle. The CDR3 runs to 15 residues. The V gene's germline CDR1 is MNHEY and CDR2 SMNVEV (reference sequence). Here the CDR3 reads CASSLVGPGANVLTF. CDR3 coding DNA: TGTGCCAGCAGTTTAGTAGGTCCTGGGGCCAACGTCCTGACTTTC.

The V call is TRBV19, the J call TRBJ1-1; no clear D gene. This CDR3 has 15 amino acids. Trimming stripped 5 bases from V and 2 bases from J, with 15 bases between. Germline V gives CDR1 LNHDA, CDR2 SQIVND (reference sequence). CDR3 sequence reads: CASSSGSPENTEAFF. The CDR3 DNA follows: TGTGCCAGTAGTTCGGGGTCTCCTGAAAACACTGAAGCTTTCTTT.

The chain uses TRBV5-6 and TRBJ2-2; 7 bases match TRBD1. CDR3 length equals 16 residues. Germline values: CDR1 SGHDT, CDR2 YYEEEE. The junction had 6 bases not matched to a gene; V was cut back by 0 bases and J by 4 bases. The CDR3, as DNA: TGTGCCAGCAGCTTGGCCGCAGGGGGACCCACCGGGGAGCTGTTTTTT. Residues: CASSLAAGGPTGELFF.

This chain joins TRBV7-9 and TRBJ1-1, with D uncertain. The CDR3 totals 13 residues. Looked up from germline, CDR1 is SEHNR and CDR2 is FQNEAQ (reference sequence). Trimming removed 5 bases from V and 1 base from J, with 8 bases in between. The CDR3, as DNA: TGTGCCAGCAGCCCGACAACGAACACTGAAGCTTTCTTT. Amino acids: CASSPTTNTEAFF.

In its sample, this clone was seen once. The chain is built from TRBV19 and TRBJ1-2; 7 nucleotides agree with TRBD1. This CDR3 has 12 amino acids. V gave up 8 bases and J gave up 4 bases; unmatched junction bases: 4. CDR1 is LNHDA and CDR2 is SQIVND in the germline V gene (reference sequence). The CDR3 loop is CASLQGPYGYTF. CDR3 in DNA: TGTGCCAGTTTACAGGGGCCCTATGGCTACACCTTC.

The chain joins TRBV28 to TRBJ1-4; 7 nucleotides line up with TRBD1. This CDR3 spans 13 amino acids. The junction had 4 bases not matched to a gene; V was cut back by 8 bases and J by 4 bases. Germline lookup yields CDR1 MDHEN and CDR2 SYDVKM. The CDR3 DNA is TGTGCCAGCGTGGGACAGAATAATGAAAAACTGTTTTTT. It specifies CASVGQNNEKLFF.

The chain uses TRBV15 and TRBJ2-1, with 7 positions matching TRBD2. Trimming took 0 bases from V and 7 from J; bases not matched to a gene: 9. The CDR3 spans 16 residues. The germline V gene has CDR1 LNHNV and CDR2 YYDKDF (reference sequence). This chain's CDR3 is CATSREGGSKKNEQFF. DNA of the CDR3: TGTGCCACCAGCAGAGAGGGCGGGAGTAAGAAAAATGAGCAGTTCTTC.

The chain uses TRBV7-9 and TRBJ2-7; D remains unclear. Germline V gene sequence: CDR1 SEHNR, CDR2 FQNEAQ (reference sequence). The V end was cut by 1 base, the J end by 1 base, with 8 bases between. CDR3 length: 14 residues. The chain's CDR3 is CASSLDYRSYEQYF. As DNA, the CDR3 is TGTGCCAGCAGCTTAGATTACAGATCCTACGAGCAGTACTTC.

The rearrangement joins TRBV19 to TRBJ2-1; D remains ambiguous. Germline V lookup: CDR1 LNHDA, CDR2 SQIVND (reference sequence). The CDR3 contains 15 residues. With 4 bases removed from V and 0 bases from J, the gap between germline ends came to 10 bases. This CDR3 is CASSKGGSSYNEQFF. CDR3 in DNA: TGTGCCAGTAGTAAAGGCGGTAGCTCCTACAATGAGCAGTTCTTC.

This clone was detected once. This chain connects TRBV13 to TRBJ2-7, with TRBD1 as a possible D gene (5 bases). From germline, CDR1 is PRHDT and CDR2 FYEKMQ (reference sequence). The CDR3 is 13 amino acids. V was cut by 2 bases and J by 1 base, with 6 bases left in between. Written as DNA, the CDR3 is TGTGCCAGCAGCTTACAGGGATCCTACGAGCAGTACTTC. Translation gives CASSLQGSYEQYF.

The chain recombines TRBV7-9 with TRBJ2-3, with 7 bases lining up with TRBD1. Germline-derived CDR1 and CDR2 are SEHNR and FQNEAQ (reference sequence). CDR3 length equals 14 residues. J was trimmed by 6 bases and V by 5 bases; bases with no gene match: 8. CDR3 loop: CASSHDRVGDTQYF. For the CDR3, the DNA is TGTGCCAGCAGCCATGACAGGGTAGGGGATACGCAGTATTTT.

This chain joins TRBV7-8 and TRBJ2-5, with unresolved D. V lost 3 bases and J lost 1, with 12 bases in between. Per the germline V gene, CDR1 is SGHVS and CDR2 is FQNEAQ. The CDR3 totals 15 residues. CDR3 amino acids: CASSLRRTLQETQYF. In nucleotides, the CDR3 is TGTGCCAGCAGCTTGCGACGGACGCTCCAAGAGACCCAGTACTTC.

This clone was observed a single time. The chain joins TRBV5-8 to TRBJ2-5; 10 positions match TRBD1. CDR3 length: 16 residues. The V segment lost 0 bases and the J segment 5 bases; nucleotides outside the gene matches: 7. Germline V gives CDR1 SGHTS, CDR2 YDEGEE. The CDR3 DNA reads TGTGCCAGCAGCTTGGTTGGGACAGGGGAAATGGAGACCCAGTACTTC. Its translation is CASSLVGTGEMETQYF.

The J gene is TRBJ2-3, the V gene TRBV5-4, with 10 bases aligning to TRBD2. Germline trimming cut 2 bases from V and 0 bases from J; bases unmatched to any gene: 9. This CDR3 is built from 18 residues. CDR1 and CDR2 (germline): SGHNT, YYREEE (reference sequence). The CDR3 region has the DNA TGTGCCAGCAGCTTAGCGGTTCTAGCGGGGGCCAGCACAGATACGCAGTATTTT. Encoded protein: CASSLAVLAGASTDTQYF.

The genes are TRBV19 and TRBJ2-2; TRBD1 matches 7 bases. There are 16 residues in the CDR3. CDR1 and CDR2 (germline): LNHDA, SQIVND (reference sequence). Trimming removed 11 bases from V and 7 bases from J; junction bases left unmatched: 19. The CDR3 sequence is CAASDRIGRVGGELFF. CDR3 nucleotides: TGTGCCGCCTCGGACAGGATTGGGCGGGTTGGCGGGGAGCTGTTTTTT.